The next 29 T cell receptor beta chains were all read from a single sample in a study of blood T cell repertoires in COVID-19. The assay was immunoSEQ multiplex PCR, and TCRdb's table has in-frame clones only and misses some. The sample yields around 190,000 clones, around 90% seen once. The sample was PBMCs or T cells enriched from blood (not recorded which). The origin of the receptors is a woman aged 18-35 years who had recovered from COVID-19.

The J gene is TRBJ1-1, the V gene TRBV14; tentatively, D is TRBD1 (5 bases). CDR1 is SGHDN, CDR2 FVKESK, per germline. This CDR3 spans 13 amino acids. V shed 1 base and J shed 9 bases, with 12 bases lying between them. In DNA, the CDR3 is TGTGCCAGCAGCCAAGTCGTGCAGGGAAAAGCTTTCTTT. This sequence encodes CASSQVVQGKAFF.

The J gene is TRBJ2-3, the V gene TRBV3-1 (or the pseudogene TRBV3-2); no clear D. Germline assignment: CDR1 LGHDT and CDR2 YNNKEL (reference sequence). V shed 2 bases and J shed 5 bases, with 5 bases lying between them. The CDR3 has 12 amino acids. The CDR3 DNA follows: TGTGCCAGCAGCCAATTCGGAGATACGCAGTATTTT. Its protein is CASSQFGDTQYF.

The V and J genes are TRBV9 and TRBJ1-5; 8 bases line up with TRBD1. CDR1 is SGDLS and CDR2 is YYNGEE in the germline V gene. The CDR3 is made up of 16 amino acids. V shed 0 bases and J 2 bases; nucleotides not matched to a gene: 4. CDR3 amino acids: CASSVGAGGGNQPQHF. In DNA, the CDR3 is TGTGCCAGCAGCGTAGGTGCAGGGGGCGGCAATCAGCCCCAGCATTTT.

The V gene is TRBV28, the J gene TRBJ2-3; D possibly corresponds to TRBD2 (5 bases). V was cut by 3 bases and J by 3 bases, with 16 bases left in between. Germline CDR1 is MDHEN and CDR2 is SYDVKM. The CDR3 is 16 residues long. CDR3 DNA: TGTGCCAGCAGTTTCTCCCTTCGAGGGAGTACAGATACGCAGTATTTT. Its translation is CASSFSLRGSTDTQYF.

The V call is TRBV6-5, the J call TRBJ2-7, with TRBD2 as a possible D gene (6 bases). Per germline, CDR1 MNHEY and CDR2 SVGAGI. The V and J ends lost 6 bases and 6 bases respectively, with 18 bases between them. The CDR3 totals 14 residues. The CDR3 bases are TGTGCCAGCAGGCTTGGAGGGCGGCTAGTCGAGCAGTACTTC. The encoded protein is CASRLGGRLVEQYF.

The chain employs TRBV19 and TRBJ1-1; TRBD1 is a possible D gene (5 bases). The germline V gene encodes CDR1 LNHDA and CDR2 SQIVND (reference sequence). The CDR3 totals 15 residues. Between the trimmed V and J ends, which lost 4 bases and 1 base, there was a span of 13 bases. Here the CDR3 reads CASSRLDGGNTEAFF. The CDR3, as DNA: TGTGCCAGTAGTAGACTGGACGGGGGGAACACTGAAGCTTTCTTT. The whole variable domain, filled in from reference TRBV19 and TRBJ1-1, reads DGGITQSPKYLFRKEGQNVTLSCEQNLNHDAMYWYRQDPGQGLRLIYYSQIVNDFQKGDIAEGYSVSREKKESFPLTVTSAQKNPTAFYLCASSRLDGGNTEAFFGQGTRLTVV.

J is TRBJ2-5 and V is TRBV14, with D possibly TRBD2 on 6 matching bases. The CDR3 length is 16 residues. The V gene lost 3 bases and the J gene lost 1 base, with 15 bases spanning the gap. Looked up from germline, CDR1 is SGHDN and CDR2 is FVKESK. This chain's CDR3 is CASSQLRASAQETQYF. CDR3 bases: TGTGCCAGCAGCCAGCTACGGGCTAGCGCCCAAGAGACCCAGTACTTC.

This clone was counted a single time. V is TRBV7-8 and J is TRBJ2-2; weak D call: TRBD1 (6 bases). Deletions cut 4 bases from V and 0 bases from J, with 18 bases between. CDR1 and CDR2 (germline): SGHVS, FQNEAQ. The CDR3 extends over 18 amino acids. The CDR3 loop is CASSSRDISSANTGELFF. The DNA of the CDR3 is TGTGCCAGCAGCTCGAGGGACATAAGCTCCGCGAACACCGGGGAGCTGTTTTTT. Using reference TRBV7-8 and TRBJ2-2 for the parts outside the CDR3, the full variable domain is GAGVSQSPRYKVAKRGQDVALRCDPISGHVSLFWYQQALGQGPEFLTYFQNEAQLDKSGLPSDRFFAERPEGSVSTLKIQRTQQEDSAVYLCASSSRDISSANTGELFFGEGSRLTVL.

Details on this clone: One end of the junction does not line up with germline, which may come from a read error. The chain uses TRBV7-7 and TRBJ1-3; possibly TRBD1 for D (6 bases). The V gene's germline CDR1 is SSHAT and CDR2 FNYEAQ (reference sequence). The CDR3 runs 15 residues. CDR3 residues: CASSLAPGAGNTIYF. The CDR3 DNA is TGTGCTAGCAGCTTAGCCCCAGGGGCCGGAAACACCATATATTTT.

This chain joins TRBV28 and TRBJ2-7, with 12 bases lining up with TRBD2. There are 15 residues in the CDR3. Germline trimming cut 2 bases from V and 3 bases from J; bases unmatched to any gene: 2. Per the germline V gene, CDR1 is MDHEN and CDR2 is SYDVKM. The CDR3 DNA sequence: TGTGCCAGCAGTTTAGGGACTAGCGGGCGCTACGAGCAGTACTTC. Encoded protein: CASSLGTSGRYEQYF.

V and J are TRBV6-2 or TRBV6-3 and TRBJ2-7; perhaps TRBD1 as D (6 bases). The V end lost 6 bases, the J end lost 3 bases, and 12 bases lay between the germline ends. The germline gives CDR1 MNHEY, CDR2 SVGEGT. The CDR3 runs 13 residues. CDR3 amino acids: CASSRQVSYEQYF. For the CDR3, the DNA is TGTGCCAGCAGCCGACAGGTTAGCTACGAGCAGTACTTC.

The chain joins TRBV5-1 to TRBJ1-4; D unresolved. This CDR3 comprises 13 residues. CDR1 SGHRS and CDR2 YFSETQ come from the germline V gene. The V gene lost 4 bases and the J gene lost 7 bases, with 11 bases spanning the gap. CDR3 sequence (DNA): TGCGCCAGCAGCACCTCCGGAGGTGAAAAACTGTTTTTT. Protein: CASSTSGGEKLFF.

With regard to this clone: Other DNA sequences within the sample encode an identical CDR3. V gene TRBV11-2 combines with J gene TRBJ2-1; 9 bases align to TRBD2. The CDR3 length is 16 residues. In germline, CDR1 is SGHAT, CDR2 FQNNGV. V was pared by 3 bases and J by 7 bases, with 10 bases of the junction left unmatched. CDR3 protein: CASSFRGSGSSNEQFF. The CDR3 DNA follows: TGTGCCAGCAGCTTCAGGGGTAGCGGGAGTTCAAATGAGCAGTTCTTC. The whole variable domain, remainder taken from reference TRBV11-2 and TRBJ2-1, is EAGVAQSPRYKIIEKRQSVAFWCNPISGHATLYWYQQILGQGPKLLIQFQNNGVVDDSQLPKDRFSAERLKGVDSTLKIQPAKLEDSAVYLCASSFRGSGSSNEQFFGPGTRLTVL.

The chain uses TRBV10-3 and TRBJ2-2, with D uncertain. The V and J ends lost 0 bases and 7 bases respectively, with 3 bases between them. Germline CDR1 reads ENHRY; CDR2 reads SYGVKD. This CDR3 contains 12 residues. Here the CDR3 DNA reads TGTGCCATCAGTGAGTCTCACGGGGAGCTGTTTTTT. Translation gives CAISESHGELFF.

This clone was counted a single time. The chain is built from TRBV19 and TRBJ2-3, with D tentatively TRBD2 (5 bases). Germline lookup yields CDR1 LNHDA and CDR2 SQIVND (reference sequence). CDR3 length: 16 residues. The V and J ends lost 2 bases and 2 bases respectively, with 14 bases between them. CDR3 sequence (DNA): TGTGCCAGTAGTATACAGCCGGCGAGGGACACAGATACGCAGTATTTT. This encodes CASSIQPARDTDTQYF.

The chain uses TRBV28 and TRBJ1-4; D is unresolved. CDR3 length: 12 residues. V lost 6 bases, J lost 5 bases, and 7 bases lay in between. Germline V gives CDR1 MDHEN, CDR2 SYDVKM. In DNA form, the CDR3 reads TGTGCCAGCAGGGCCCGCAATGAAAAACTGTTTTTT. Amino acid sequence: CASRARNEKLFF.

V is TRBV29-1 and J is TRBJ2-3, with D possibly TRBD2 on 6 matching bases. Trimming pared 4 bases from V and 3 bases from J, leaving 11 bases between. The germline V gene has CDR1 SQVTM and CDR2 ANQGSEA. The CDR3 has 13 amino acids. The CDR3 DNA follows: TGCAGCGTTGGGGGGGTTCGGACAGATACGCAGTATTTT. Translation gives CSVGGVRTDTQYF.

The chain links TRBV4-2 to TRBJ2-7; TRBD1 is a possible D gene (6 bases). The CDR3 extends over 15 amino acids. Germline V gives CDR1 LGHNA, CDR2 YNFKEQ. The V and J ends lost 3 bases and 2 bases respectively, with 14 bases between them. In DNA, the CDR3 is TGTGCCAGCAGCCAGGGACACCGGATAGCCTACGAGCAGTACTTC. Translation gives CASSQGHRIAYEQYF.

This chain joins TRBV5-1 and TRBJ1-1; TRBD1 matches 7 bases. This CDR3 has 16 amino acids. CDR1 is SGHRS and CDR2 is YFSETQ in the germline V gene. Germline trimming cut 0 bases from V and 3 bases from J; bases unmatched to any gene: 8. The DNA for the CDR3 is TGCGCCAGCAGCTTGGGGCAGGGGGAGGTGTACACTGAAGCTTTCTTT. Amino acids: CASSLGQGEVYTEAFF.

The genes are TRBV24-1 and TRBJ2-1; the match to TRBD1 covers 8 bases. This CDR3 has 15 amino acids. Germline CDR1 is KGHDR and CDR2 is SFDVKD. V shed 3 bases and J 10 bases; nucleotides not matched to a gene: 10. The CDR3 DNA sequence: TGTGCCACCAGTGATGCCGGACAGGGTAAGGTGGAGCAGTTCTTC. Protein sequence: CATSDAGQGKVEQFF.

The chain is built from TRBV4-2 and TRBJ1-2; D gene ambiguous. V dropped 0 bases and J dropped 7 bases, with 3 bases sitting between them. CDR1 is LGHNA, CDR2 YNFKEQ, per germline. This CDR3 region has 11 residues. This CDR3 is CASSQDGGYTF. The CDR3 DNA is TGTGCCAGCAGCCAAGACGGTGGCTACACCTTC.

V gene TRBV5-1 combines with J gene TRBJ2-1; unclear D gene. The V gene's germline CDR1 is SGHRS and CDR2 YFSETQ. The CDR3 runs 12 residues. With 4 bases removed from V and 8 bases from J, the gap between germline ends came to 10 bases. Here the CDR3 reads CASSPAADEQFF. The CDR3 region has the DNA TGCGCCAGCAGCCCGGCGGCAGATGAGCAGTTCTTC. Together with reference TRBV5-1 and TRBJ2-1, the CDR3 gives the full variable domain: KAGVTQTPRYLIKTRGQQVTLSCSPISGHRSVSWYQQTPGQGLQFLFEYFSETQRNKGNFPGRFSGRQFSNSRSEMNVSTLELGDSALYLCASSPAADEQFFGPGTRLTVL.

The chain employs TRBV18 and TRBJ2-5; 9 bases map to TRBD1. The CDR3 is made up of 14 amino acids. Germline V lookup: CDR1 KGHSH, CDR2 LQKENI. After removal of 5 bases from V and 4 bases from J, the junction contained 5 bases not matched to a gene. In nucleotides, the CDR3 is TGTGCCAGCTCAACAGAGACAGGGGGAGAGACCCAGTACTTC. Translation gives CASSTETGGETQYF.

This chain uses TRBV28 with TRBJ1-5, with TRBD1 matching over 8 bases. CDR1 MDHEN and CDR2 SYDVKM come from the germline V gene. The CDR3 runs 15 residues. With V trimmed by 4 bases and J by 3 bases, 5 bases remained unmatched. The CDR3 DNA reads TGTGCCAGCAGTTCCGGACAGGGTAACAATCAGCCCCAGCATTTT. Its translation is CASSSGQGNNQPQHF.

This sequence joins TRBV6-5 and TRBJ1-4, with no clear D. CDR3 size: 12 residues. CDR1 and CDR2 (germline): MNHEY, SVGAGI. V shed 2 bases and J shed 13 bases, with 11 bases lying between them. The CDR3 here is CASSYVGEGLFF. Written as DNA, the CDR3 is TGTGCCAGCAGTTACGTCGGCGAGGGACTGTTTTTT.

The CDR3 nucleotides are TGTGCCAGCTCACCCCCAACGCGTAACGAGCAGTACTTC. Amino acid sequence: CASSPPTRNEQYF. The chain combines TRBV18 with TRBJ2-7, with no clear D. Germline-derived CDR1 and CDR2 are KGHSH and LQKENI. Trimming left V 3 bases short and J 5 bases short, with 11 bases between. This CDR3 spans 13 amino acids.

The V call is TRBV6-5, the J call TRBJ2-1, with 10 positions matching TRBD1. The V gene's germline CDR1 is MNHEY and CDR2 SVGAGI. V lost 6 bases and J lost 9; bases outside the gene matches: 5. The CDR3 totals 13 residues. This chain's CDR3 is CASRGTGDSEQFF. The CDR3 DNA reads TGTGCCAGCAGGGGGACAGGGGATAGTGAGCAGTTCTTC.

The chain combines TRBV30 with TRBJ1-5; 8 bases align to TRBD1. This CDR3 is built from 18 residues. Losses at the gene ends were 2 bases for V and 1 base for J; bases not matched to a gene: 13. Germline CDR1 GTSNPN, CDR2 SVGIG (reference sequence). The CDR3 nucleotides are TGTGCCTGGAGTCGGGACAGGTGGCTTGGCGTGAGCAATCAGCCCCAGCATTTT. It specifies CAWSRDRWLGVSNQPQHF.

The rearrangement joins TRBV23-1 to TRBJ2-2, with TRBD1 as a possible D gene (6 bases). TRBV23-1 is an ORF; its function is uncertain. V lost 0 bases and J lost 10, with 12 bases in between. CDR3 length: 14 residues. The chain's CDR3 is CASSQSPGGEELFF. CDR3 nucleotide sequence: TGCGCCAGCAGTCAATCGCCTGGGGGCGAGGAGCTGTTTTTT.